Listed below are T cell receptor beta chains from one sample, sequenced in a study of regulatory T cells in long-lasting Graves disease. TCRdb passed the multiplex PCR reads through MiXCR, listing each CDR3 protein once. This table holds 700,000 or so distinct CDR3 sequences, around 30% found once. Sequencing was performed on peripheral blood mononuclear cells (PBMCs), taken when the disease was refractory, from a patient treated with antithyroid drugs. The source is a female donor with Graves disease. Both conserved end residues are part of each CDR3. D genes are given only for firm matches. Clone size is not always given. Where it is, it says once, few, many or a class for expanded clones.

V gene,J gene,clone size,D gene,CDR3 protein,CDR3 DNA
TRBV28,TRBJ1-1,many,NA,CASSSSRGLNTEAFF,TGTGCCAGCAGTTCCTCCCGGGGTTTGAACACTGAAGCTTTCTTT
TRBV30,TRBJ1-6,few,NA,CASMGVGDSPLHF,TGTGCCAGCATGGGCGTCGGAGATTCACCCCTCCACTTT
TRBV6-9,TRBJ1-1,NA,TRBD1,CASSYRGRIEAFF,TGTGCCAGCAGTTACAGGGGGCGGATTGAAGCTTTCTTT
TRBV7-3,TRBJ1-1,few,TRBD1,CASSLSAGGSTEAFF,TGTGCCAGCAGCTTATCTGCAGGGGGCAGTACTGAAGCTTTCTTT
TRBV11-2,TRBJ2-5,many,TRBD2,CASSLVRLAAKETQYF,TGTGCCAGCAGCTTAGTACGGCTAGCGGCAAAAGAGACCCAGTACTTC
TRBV20-1,TRBJ2-7,NA,NA,CSAREPGSLDEQYF,TGCAGTGCTAGAGAGCCCGGGAGTCTAGACGAGCAGTACTTC
TRBV5-1,TRBJ2-7,few,NA,CASSLGGSTFSYEQYF,TGCGCCAGCAGCTTGGGGGGGTCTACCTTCTCCTACGAGCAGTACTTC
TRBV7-9,TRBJ2-7,NA,NA,CASSLSGTPYEQYF,TGTGCCAGCAGCTTATCGGGGACACCCTACGAGCAGTACTTC
TRBV9,TRBJ2-4,NA,NA,CASSVKSDNLLAKNIQYF,TGTGCCAGCAGCGTAAAGTCAGACAATCTCCTAGCCAAAAACATTCAGTACTTC
TRBV12-3/TRBV12-4,TRBJ1-2,NA,NA,CASSSRQHGYTF,TGTGCCAGCAGTTCCCGACAGCATGGCTACACCTTC
TRBV7-4,TRBJ1-4,NA,NA,CASSPPVDQGISNERLFF,TGTGCCAGCAGCCCGCCGGTGGATCAGGGTATATCAAATGAAAGACTGTTTTTT
TRBV5-1,TRBJ1-1,NA,TRBD1,CASSFRDSELNTEAFF,TGCGCCAGCAGCTTCCGGGACAGTGAGTTGAACACTGAAGCTTTCTTT
TRBV7-9,TRBJ1-2,NA,NA,CASSGGDGYTF,TGTGCCAGCAGCGGGGGAGATGGCTACACCTTC
TRBV11-2,TRBJ2-5,NA,NA,CASSLGVGVLQETQYF,TGTGCCAGCAGCCTGGGCGTCGGGGTCCTTCAAGAGACCCAGTACTTC
TRBV9,TRBJ2-5,few,NA,CASSVSWIADRQETQYF,TGTGCCAGCAGCGTAAGTTGGATAGCGGACCGCCAAGAGACCCAGTACTTC
TRBV27,TRBJ1-3,NA,TRBD1,CASGDRGPGNTIYF,TGTGCCAGCGGGGACAGGGGGCCAGGAAACACCATATATTTT
TRBV11-1,TRBJ1-2,many,NA,CASSLDAHAGYTF,TGTGCCAGCAGCTTAGATGCTCATGCAGGCTACACCTTC
TRBV20-1,TRBJ1-5,few,TRBD1,CSASMGTGNQPQHF,TGCAGTGCTAGTATGGGGACAGGAAATCAGCCCCAGCATTTT
TRBV12-3/TRBV12-4,TRBJ2-2,NA,NA,CASSPGPVGVNTGELFF,TGTGCCAGCAGCCCCGGACCTGTCGGCGTGAACACCGGGGAGCTGTTTTTT
TRBV12-3/TRBV12-4,TRBJ1-2,many,NA,CASSFEGTGGYTF,TGTGCCAGCAGTTTCGAGGGTACGGGGGGCTACACCTTC
TRBV12-3/TRBV12-4,TRBJ1-2,many,TRBD1,CASRLTGVDGYTF,TGTGCCAGCAGGTTGACAGGGGTGGATGGCTACACCTTC
TRBV27,TRBJ2-7,NA,TRBD2,CASKAGPAGYEQYF,TGTGCCAGCAAAGCGGGACCCGCCGGGTACGAGCAGTACTTC
TRBV12-3/TRBV12-4,TRBJ1-4,NA,NA,CASSLIPVELFF,TGTGCCAGCAGTTTAATCCCTGTTGAACTGTTTTTT
TRBV2,TRBJ2-6,few,TRBD2,CARGLAGGSGANVLTF,TGTGCCCGGGGACTAGCGGGAGGGTCTGGGGCCAACGTCCTGACTTTC
TRBV5-4,TRBJ2-5,NA,NA,CASSPGPTTETQYF,TGTGCCAGCAGCCCGGGTCCTACGACAGAGACCCAGTACTTC
TRBV2,TRBJ1-1,NA,TRBD1,CASSATGAGTEAFF,TGTGCCAGCAGTGCGACAGGGGCGGGCACTGAAGCTTTCTTT
TRBV2,TRBJ1-3,few,NA,CASRRSDSGNTIYF,TGTGCCAGCAGACGTTCAGACTCTGGAAACACCATATATTTT
TRBV5-1,TRBJ2-5,NA,NA,CASSLAANRPPGTQYF,TGCGCCAGCAGCTTGGCGGCCAACAGACCTCCGGGGACCCAGTACTTC
TRBV29-1,TRBJ1-2,NA,NA,CSVGGRKDGYTF,TGCAGCGTTGGGGGGCGCAAGGATGGCTACACCTTC
TRBV10-3,TRBJ1-1,few,NA,CAISYREMNTEAFF,TGTGCCATCAGTTACAGGGAAATGAACACTGAAGCTTTCTTT
TRBV30,TRBJ1-1,NA,NA,CAWSVGGSGTEAFF,TGTGCCTGGAGTGTGGGGGGCTCGGGCACTGAAGCTTTCTTT
TRBV19,TRBJ2-7,once,TRBD1,CASRPGQGTLYEQYF,TGTGCCAGTAGACCGGGACAGGGGACCCTCTACGAGCAGTACTTC
TRBV2,TRBJ2-1,many,TRBD2,CASIPVSGSSDEQFF,TGTGCCAGCATCCCGGTTAGCGGGAGTAGCGATGAGCAGTTCTTC
TRBV29-1,TRBJ1-2,many,NA,CSGRDPGGYTF,TGCAGCGGTCGGGATCCGGGAGGCTACACCTTC
TRBV6-1,TRBJ1-2,many,NA,CASSLGSWGYTF,TGTGCCAGCTCACTGGGGTCGTGGGGCTACACCTTC
TRBV30,TRBJ1-1,NA,NA,CAWRFGKGTEAFF,TGTGCCTGGAGGTTCGGAAAGGGGACTGAAGCTTTCTTT
TRBV2,TRBJ1-4,many,NA,CASSEGGLVLEKLFF,TGTGCCAGCAGCGAAGGGGGGCTGGTTTTGGAAAAACTGTTTTTT
TRBV5-1,TRBJ1-5,NA,NA,CASSLSPGIQPQHF,TGCGCCAGCAGCTTGTCCCCGGGGATTCAGCCCCAGCATTTT
TRBV30,TRBJ2-7,NA,NA,CASRAGPEQYF,TGTGCCTCTCGGGCAGGTCCCGAGCAGTACTTC
TRBV29-1,TRBJ2-2,NA,TRBD2,CSVEGTSEGNTGELFF,TGCAGCGTTGAAGGGACTAGCGAAGGGAACACCGGGGAGCTGTTTTTT
TRBV11-2,TRBJ2-7,NA,NA,CASSFTALGEQYF,TGTGCCAGCAGCTTCACGGCCTTGGGCGAGCAGTACTTC
TRBV7-9,TRBJ2-7,few,TRBD2,CASSSLAGTYEQYF,TGTGCCAGCAGTTCCCTAGCGGGAACCTACGAGCAGTACTTC
TRBV11-2,TRBJ2-5,few,NA,CASSLGQRGKETQYF,TGTGCCAGCAGCTTAGGACAGAGGGGGAAAGAGACCCAGTACTTC
TRBV9,TRBJ1-1,NA,NA,CASSGSGGLITEAFF,TGTGCCAGCAGCGGTTCCGGGGGGCTGATCACTGAAGCTTTCTTT
TRBV12-3/TRBV12-4,TRBJ2-7,many,NA,CASRLTGYEQYF,TGTGCCAGCAGGTTGACAGGCTACGAGCAGTACTTC
TRBV30,TRBJ2-7,NA,TRBD2,CAWRYSGGRYEQYF,TGTGCCTGGAGATATAGCGGGGGCCGCTACGAGCAGTACTTC
TRBV20-1,TRBJ1-2,NA,NA,CSASGENYGYTF,TGCAGTGCTAGTGGGGAGAACTATGGCTACACCTTC
TRBV2,TRBJ1-3,NA,NA,CASSDTVNSGNTIYF,TGTGCCAGCAGTGATACGGTCAACTCTGGAAACACCATATATTTT
TRBV28,TRBJ2-4,many,NA,CASSFGQVKNIQYF,TGTGCCAGCAGTTTCGGACAAGTCAAAAACATTCAGTACTTC
TRBV7-9,TRBJ1-2,NA,TRBD1,CASSSSRQGGSYGYTF,TGTGCCAGCAGCTCAAGCCGACAGGGGGGTTCTTATGGCTACACCTTC
TRBV30,TRBJ2-5,NA,NA,CAWRNQETQYF,TGTGCCTGGAGAAACCAAGAGACCCAGTACTTC
TRBV29-1,TRBJ1-4,NA,TRBD1,CSAARWDSTSTNEKLFF,TGCAGCGCCGCCCGTTGGGACAGTACTTCAACTAATGAAAAACTGTTTTTT
TRBV7-2,TRBJ1-2,NA,NA,CASSLGPEGYTF,TGTGCCAGCAGCTTGGGCCCCGAAGGCTACACCTTC
TRBV29-1,TRBJ2-7,NA,NA,CSVTQTAHPSYEQYF,TGCAGCGTGACCCAAACAGCCCACCCATCCTACGAGCAGTACTTC
TRBV18,TRBJ2-7,NA,NA,CASSPAGGGHIEQYF,TGTGCCAGCTCACCTGCGGGCGGGGGACATATCGAGCAGTACTTC
TRBV6-2/TRBV6-3,TRBJ1-3,NA,TRBD1,CASRAGQGQGNTIYF,TGTGCCAGCAGGGCCGGACAGGGCCAAGGAAACACCATATATTTT